This T cell receptor (beta chain) was identified in a study of T-cell memory formation after mild COVID-19. The study's findings and limits: Some clones that responded were present in memory (sampled pre-infection), which suggests cross-reactive memory joined.

The sample holds a few counts of this clonotype. What it binds is unknown. The CDR3 length is 14 residues. The germline gives CDR1 SGHTA, CDR2 FQGTGA. V shed 1 base and J 7 bases; nucleotides not matched to a gene: 6. TCRdb re-analysed the 5' RACE reads in MiXCR, keeping a single row per CDR3 protein. The data show some 290,000 distinct CDR3 sequences, roughly 15% seen once. Sequencing was performed on PBMCs or a T cell subset sorted from them (not recorded which). This receptor was taken from a man between 18 and 29 years old who had mild COVID-19 (a few samples of this study predate the infection). Cell type and time point are not known. The chain combines TRBV7-3 with TRBJ1-1; 7 bases map to TRBD1. CDR3 coding DNA: TGTGCCAGCAGCTTAATTTCAGGGGGTGGTGAAGCTTTCTTT. Translation: CASSLISGGGEAFF.